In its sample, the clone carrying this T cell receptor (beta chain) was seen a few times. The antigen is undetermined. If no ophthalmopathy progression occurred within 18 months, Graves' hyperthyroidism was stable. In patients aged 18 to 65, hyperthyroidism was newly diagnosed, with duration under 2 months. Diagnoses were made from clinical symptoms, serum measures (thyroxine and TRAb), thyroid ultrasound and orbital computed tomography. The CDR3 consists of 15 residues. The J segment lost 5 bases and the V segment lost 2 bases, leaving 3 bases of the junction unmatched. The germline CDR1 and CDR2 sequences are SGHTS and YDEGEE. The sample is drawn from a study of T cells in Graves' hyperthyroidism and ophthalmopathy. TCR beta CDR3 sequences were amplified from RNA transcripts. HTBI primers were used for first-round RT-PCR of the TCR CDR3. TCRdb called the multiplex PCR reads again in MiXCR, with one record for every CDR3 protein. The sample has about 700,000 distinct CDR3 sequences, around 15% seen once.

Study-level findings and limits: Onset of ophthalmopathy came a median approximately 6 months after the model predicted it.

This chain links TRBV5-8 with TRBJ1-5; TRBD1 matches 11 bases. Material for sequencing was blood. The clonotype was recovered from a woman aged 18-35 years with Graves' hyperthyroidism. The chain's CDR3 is CASSFGTGGYQPQHF. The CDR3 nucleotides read TGTGCCAGCAGCTTCGGGACAGGGGGATATCAGCCCCAGCATTTT.